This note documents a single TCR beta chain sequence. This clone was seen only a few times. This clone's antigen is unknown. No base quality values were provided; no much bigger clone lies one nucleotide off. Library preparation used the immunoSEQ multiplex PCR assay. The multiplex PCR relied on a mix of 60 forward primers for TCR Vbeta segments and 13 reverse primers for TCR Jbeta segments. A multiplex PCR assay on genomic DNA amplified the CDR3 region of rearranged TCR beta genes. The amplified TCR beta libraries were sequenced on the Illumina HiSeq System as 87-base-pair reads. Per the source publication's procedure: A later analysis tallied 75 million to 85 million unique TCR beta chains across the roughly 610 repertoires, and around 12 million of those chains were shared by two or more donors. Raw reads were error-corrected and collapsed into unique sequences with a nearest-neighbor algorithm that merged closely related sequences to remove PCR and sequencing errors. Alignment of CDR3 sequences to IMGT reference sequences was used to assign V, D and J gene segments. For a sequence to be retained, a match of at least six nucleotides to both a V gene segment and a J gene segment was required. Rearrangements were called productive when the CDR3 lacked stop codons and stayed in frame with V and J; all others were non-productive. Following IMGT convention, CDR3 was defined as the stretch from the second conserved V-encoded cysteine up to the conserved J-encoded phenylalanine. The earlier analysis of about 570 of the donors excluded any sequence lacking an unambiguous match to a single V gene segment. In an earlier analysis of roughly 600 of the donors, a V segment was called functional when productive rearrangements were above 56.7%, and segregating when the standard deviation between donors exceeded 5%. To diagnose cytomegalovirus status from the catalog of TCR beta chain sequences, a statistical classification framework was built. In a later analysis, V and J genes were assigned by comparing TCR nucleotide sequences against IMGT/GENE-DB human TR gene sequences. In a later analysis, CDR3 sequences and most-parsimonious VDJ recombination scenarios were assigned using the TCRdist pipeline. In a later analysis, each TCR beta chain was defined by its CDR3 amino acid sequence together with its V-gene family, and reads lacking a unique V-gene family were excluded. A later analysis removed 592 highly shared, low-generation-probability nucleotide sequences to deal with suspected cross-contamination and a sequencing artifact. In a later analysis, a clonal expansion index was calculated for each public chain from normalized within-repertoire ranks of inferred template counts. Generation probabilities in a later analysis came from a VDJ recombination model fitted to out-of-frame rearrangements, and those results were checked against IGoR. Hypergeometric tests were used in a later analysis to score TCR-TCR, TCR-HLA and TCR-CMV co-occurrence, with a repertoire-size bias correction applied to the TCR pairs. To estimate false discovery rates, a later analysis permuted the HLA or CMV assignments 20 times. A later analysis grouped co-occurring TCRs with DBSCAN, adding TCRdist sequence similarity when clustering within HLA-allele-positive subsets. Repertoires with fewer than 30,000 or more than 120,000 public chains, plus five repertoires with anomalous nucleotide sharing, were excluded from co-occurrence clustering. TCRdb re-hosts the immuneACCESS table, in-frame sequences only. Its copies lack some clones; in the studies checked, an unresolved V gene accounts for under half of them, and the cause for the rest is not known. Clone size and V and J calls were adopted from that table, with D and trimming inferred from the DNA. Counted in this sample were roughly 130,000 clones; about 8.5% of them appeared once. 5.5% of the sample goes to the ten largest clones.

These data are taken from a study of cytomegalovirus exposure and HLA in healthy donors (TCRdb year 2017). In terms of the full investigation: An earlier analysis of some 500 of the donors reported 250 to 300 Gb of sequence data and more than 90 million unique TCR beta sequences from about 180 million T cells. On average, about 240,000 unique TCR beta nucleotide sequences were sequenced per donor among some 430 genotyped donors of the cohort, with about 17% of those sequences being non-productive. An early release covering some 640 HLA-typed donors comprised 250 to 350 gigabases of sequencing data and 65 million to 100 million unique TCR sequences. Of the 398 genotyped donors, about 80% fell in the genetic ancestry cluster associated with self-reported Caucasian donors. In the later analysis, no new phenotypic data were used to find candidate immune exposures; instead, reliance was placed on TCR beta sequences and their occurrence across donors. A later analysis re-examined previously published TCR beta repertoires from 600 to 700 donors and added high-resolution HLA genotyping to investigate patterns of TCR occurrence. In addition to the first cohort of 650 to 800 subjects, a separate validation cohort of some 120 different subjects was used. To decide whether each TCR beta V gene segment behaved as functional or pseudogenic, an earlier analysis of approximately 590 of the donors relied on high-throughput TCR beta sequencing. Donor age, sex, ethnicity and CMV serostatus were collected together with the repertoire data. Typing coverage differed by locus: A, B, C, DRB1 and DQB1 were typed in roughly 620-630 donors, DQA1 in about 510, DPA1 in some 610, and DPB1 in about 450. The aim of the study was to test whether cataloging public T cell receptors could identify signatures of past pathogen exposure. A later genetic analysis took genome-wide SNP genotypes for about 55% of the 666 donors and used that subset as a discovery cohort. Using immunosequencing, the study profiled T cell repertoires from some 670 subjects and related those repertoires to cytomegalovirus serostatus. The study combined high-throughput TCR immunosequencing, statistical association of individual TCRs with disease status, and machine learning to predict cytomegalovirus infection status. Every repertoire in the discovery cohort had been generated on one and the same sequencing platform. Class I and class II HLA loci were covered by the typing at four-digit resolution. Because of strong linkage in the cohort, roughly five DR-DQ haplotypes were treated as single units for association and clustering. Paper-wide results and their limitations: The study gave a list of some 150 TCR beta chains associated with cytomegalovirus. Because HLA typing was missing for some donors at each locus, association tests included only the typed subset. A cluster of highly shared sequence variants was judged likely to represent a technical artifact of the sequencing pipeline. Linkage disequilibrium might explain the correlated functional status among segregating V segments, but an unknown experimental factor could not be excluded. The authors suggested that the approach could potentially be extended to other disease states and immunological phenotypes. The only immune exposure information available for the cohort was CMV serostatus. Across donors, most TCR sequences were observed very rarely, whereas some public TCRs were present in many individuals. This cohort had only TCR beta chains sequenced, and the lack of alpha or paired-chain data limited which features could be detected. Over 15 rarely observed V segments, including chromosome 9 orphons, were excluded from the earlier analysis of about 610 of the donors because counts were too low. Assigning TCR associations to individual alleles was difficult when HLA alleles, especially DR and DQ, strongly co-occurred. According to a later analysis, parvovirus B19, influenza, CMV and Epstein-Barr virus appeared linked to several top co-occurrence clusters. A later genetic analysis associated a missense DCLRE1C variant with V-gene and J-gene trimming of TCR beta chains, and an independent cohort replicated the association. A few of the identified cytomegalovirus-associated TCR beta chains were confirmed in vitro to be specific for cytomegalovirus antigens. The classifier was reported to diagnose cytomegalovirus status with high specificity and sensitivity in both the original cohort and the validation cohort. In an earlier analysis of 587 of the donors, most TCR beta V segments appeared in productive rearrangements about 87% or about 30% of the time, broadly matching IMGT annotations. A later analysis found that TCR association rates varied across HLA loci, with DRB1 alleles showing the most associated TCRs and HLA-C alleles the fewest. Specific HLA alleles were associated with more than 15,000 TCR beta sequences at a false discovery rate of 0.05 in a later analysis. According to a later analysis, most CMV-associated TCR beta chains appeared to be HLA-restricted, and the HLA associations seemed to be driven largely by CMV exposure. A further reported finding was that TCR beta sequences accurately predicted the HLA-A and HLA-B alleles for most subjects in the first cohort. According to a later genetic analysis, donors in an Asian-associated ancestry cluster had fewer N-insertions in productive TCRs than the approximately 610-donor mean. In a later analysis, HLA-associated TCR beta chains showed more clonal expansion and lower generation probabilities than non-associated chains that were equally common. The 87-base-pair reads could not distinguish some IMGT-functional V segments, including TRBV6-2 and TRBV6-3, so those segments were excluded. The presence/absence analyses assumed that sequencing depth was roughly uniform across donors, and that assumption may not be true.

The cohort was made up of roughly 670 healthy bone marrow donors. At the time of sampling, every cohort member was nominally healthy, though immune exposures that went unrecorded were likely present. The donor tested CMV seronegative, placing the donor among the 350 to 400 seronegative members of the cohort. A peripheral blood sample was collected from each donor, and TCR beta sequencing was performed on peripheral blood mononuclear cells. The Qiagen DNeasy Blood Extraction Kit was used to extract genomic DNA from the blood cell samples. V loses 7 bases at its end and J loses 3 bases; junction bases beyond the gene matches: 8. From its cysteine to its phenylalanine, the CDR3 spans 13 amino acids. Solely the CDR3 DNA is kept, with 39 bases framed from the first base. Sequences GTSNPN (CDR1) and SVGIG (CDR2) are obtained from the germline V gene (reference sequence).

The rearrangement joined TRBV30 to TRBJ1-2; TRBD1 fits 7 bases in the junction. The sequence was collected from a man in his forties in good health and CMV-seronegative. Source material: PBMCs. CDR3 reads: CAFNQGGDYGYTF. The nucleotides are TGTGCCTTCAACCAAGGGGGCGACTATGGCTACACCTTC.